This T cell receptor (beta chain) came from a study of shared clonotypes between healthy human individuals. Per germline, CDR1 MDHEN and CDR2 SYDVKM. The CDR3 spans 12 residues. V shed 8 bases and J shed 6 bases, with 13 bases lying between them. Several immunoSEQ plates held equal portions of the genomic DNA taken from each subset. In the authors' methods: ImmunoSEQ yielded junction-only sequences lacking quality scores, so filtering differed. Repertoires were generated with immunoSEQ multiplex PCR, while TCRdb's copy carries only in-frame clones and drops some. V, J and clone size derive from that table, while D and trimming were established from the DNA sequence. The table has over 850,000 clones, approximately 78% seen once.

This TCR was recovered from a man younger than 35 in good health. Some clones in this sample may be carry-over from other donors' samples. V is TRBV28 and J is TRBJ1-1, with TRBD1 as a possible D gene (5 bases). Sequencing was carried out using memory CD4+ T cells from PBMCs. Noted subset: CD45RA-negative fraction. CDR3 protein: CASQGSTPEAFF. CDR3 sequence (DNA): TGTGCCAGCCAGGGTTCGACGCCTGAAGCTTTCTTT.